The clone carrying this TCR beta chain was picked up many times. The antigen is not known. V was pared by 0 bases and J by 1 base, with 7 bases of the junction left unmatched. The length of the CDR3 is 16 residues. Germline values: CDR1 DFQATT, CDR2 SNEGSKA (reference sequence). The sample comes from a study of T cells in Graves' hyperthyroidism and ophthalmopathy. The source material, RNA transcripts, was used to amplify TCR beta CDR3 regions. The study used the HTBI primer set for a first-round RT-PCR of the TCR CDR3. TCRdb reanalysed the multiplex PCR reads using MiXCR and keeps one entry per CDR3 protein. The sample lists 380,000 or so distinct CDR3 sequences, about 20% seen once, with about 4% in the top ten. Study results and limitations: A model of 13 V-J pairs discriminated ophthalmopathy from stable hyperthyroidism. Most thyroid-expanded clonotypes above 0.001 were also found in blood. Ophthalmopathy was model-predicted a median about 7.1 months pre-onset.

Graves' hyperthyroidism qualified as stable when ophthalmopathy did not progress within 18 months. The TCR comes from a woman under 30 with Graves' hyperthyroidism. The genes are TRBV20-1 and TRBJ2-7; 9 bases agree with TRBD2. The specimen sequenced was blood. The CDR3 spells CSARDRLSGGSYEQYF. CDR3 DNA sequence: TGCAGTGCTAGAGATCGCCTAAGCGGGGGGTCCTACGAGCAGTACTTC.